One and the same sample provided the 28 T cell receptor beta chains below, sequenced in a study of blood T cell repertoires in COVID-19 (dated by TCRdb to about 2020). Receptor libraries were prepared by the immunoSEQ multiplex PCR assay. TCRdb's version of the immuneACCESS table is confined to in-frame rearrangements and falls short of the full clone set. An unresolved V gene accounts for under half of the shortfall where checked; the remainder is of unknown origin. For this sample the table gives a few hundred thousand clones, of which over 75% were detected only once. Clones ranked in the top ten supply approximately 2.2% of the sample. Source material: peripheral blood. The receptors stem from a woman aged 45-65 years with acute or convalescent COVID-19.

The chain employs TRBV10-3 and TRBJ2-1; the match to TRBD2 covers 8 bases. V shed 7 bases, J shed 9 bases, and the junction held 8 bases outside the gene matches. CDR1 and CDR2 from the germline V gene are ENHRY and SYGVKD. The CDR3 loop spans 13 amino acids. CDR3 residues: CAIKVEREFEQFF. CDR3 in DNA: TGTGCCATCAAGGTTGAGCGGGAGTTTGAGCAGTTCTTC.

The genes are TRBV12-5 and TRBJ1-1; 9 bases align to TRBD1. Looked up from germline, CDR1 is LGHNT and CDR2 is FRNRAP. CDR3 length: 15 amino acids. With 1 base clipped from V and 5 bases from J, the junction kept 5 bases outside the gene matches. CDR3: CASGLADRGRTEAFF. In DNA form, the CDR3 reads TGTGCTAGTGGTTTGGCGGACAGGGGACGGACTGAAGCTTTCTTT.

This chain uses TRBV29-1 with TRBJ2-7; possible D gene TRBD2, 6 bases. Between the trimmed V and J ends, which lost 3 bases and 5 bases, there was a span of 11 bases. Germline V lookup: CDR1 SQVTM, CDR2 ANQGSEA. This CDR3 region has 12 residues. The CDR3 spells CSVDTGVDEQYF. The CDR3 bases are TGCAGCGTTGACACGGGGGTGGACGAGCAGTACTTC.

This clone is a singleton in its sample. The rearrangement joins TRBV28 to TRBJ2-4; 7 bases map to TRBD1. The germline V gene has CDR1 MDHEN and CDR2 SYDVKM. With V trimmed by 4 bases and J by 7 bases, 4 bases remained unmatched. The CDR3 covers 13 residues. CDR3 sequence reads: CASSSIGGNIQYF. CDR3 bases: TGTGCCAGCAGTTCCATAGGGGGCAACATTCAGTACTTC.

The CDR3 is CASSPGQGLETQYF. CDR3 coding DNA: TGCGCCAGCAGCCCGGGACAGGGGCTAGAGACCCAGTACTTC. The chain combines TRBV5-1 with TRBJ2-5; TRBD1 aligns across 10 bases. Germline CDR1 is SGHRS and CDR2 is YFSETQ. CDR3 length equals 14 residues. The J segment lost 4 bases and the V segment lost 4 bases, leaving 4 bases of the junction unmatched.

The chain recombines TRBV11-2 with TRBJ1-4, with D tentatively TRBD1 (5 bases). Per germline, CDR1 SGHAT and CDR2 FQNNGV. There are 17 residues in the CDR3. Trimming left V 5 bases short and J 1 base short, with 17 bases between. Written as DNA, the CDR3 is TGTGCCAGCAGCCCTGGCGGGGCTTTGGAAACTAATGAAAAACTGTTTTTT. This encodes CASSPGGALETNEKLFF.

This chain links TRBV1 with TRBJ2-2; the DNA was not compared with TRBD1, the D call given in the table. TRBV1 counts as a pseudogene. The CDR3 is 16 residues long. The CDR3 here is CTSSQDSDREAGELFF. In nucleotides, the CDR3 is TGCACCAGCAGCCAAGATTCGGACAGGGAAGCCGGGGAGCTGTTTTTT.

The V gene is TRBV5-1, the J gene TRBJ1-4, with 8 bases that match TRBD1. Germline assignment: CDR1 SGHRS and CDR2 YFSETQ. Losses at the gene ends were 4 bases for V and 7 bases for J; bases not matched to a gene: 9. CDR3 size: 15 residues. CDR3 sequence: CASSRGTGGGEKLFF. The CDR3, as DNA: TGCGCCAGCAGCCGAGGGACAGGCGGGGGTGAAAAACTGTTTTTT. The whole variable domain, filled in from reference TRBV5-1 and TRBJ1-4, reads KAGVTQTPRYLIKTRGQQVTLSCSPISGHRSVSWYQQTPGQGLQFLFEYFSETQRNKGNFPGRFSGRQFSNSRSEMNVSTLELGDSALYLCASSRGTGGGEKLFFGSGTQLSVL.

The rearrangement joins TRBV30 to TRBJ1-2; D is unresolved. Germline V gene sequence: CDR1 GTSNPN, CDR2 SVGIG (reference sequence). V lost 6 bases and J lost 2, with 4 bases in between. The CDR3 spans 10 residues. CDR3 bases: TGTGCCTGTGTAAACTATGGCTACACCTTC. Translating it yields CACVNYGYTF.

This clone came up once. The V call is TRBV27, the J call TRBJ2-7, with 8 nucleotides matching TRBD2. Germline CDR1 MNHEY, CDR2 SMNVEV (reference sequence). The ends lost 4 bases at V and 2 bases at J; junction bases unmatched: 7. The CDR3 contains 15 residues. This CDR3 is CASSSGLAPTYEQYF. The CDR3 DNA is TGTGCCAGCAGTTCCGGACTAGCCCCCACCTACGAGCAGTACTTC.

The chain uses TRBV7-6 and TRBJ1-4, with TRBD1 identical over 8 bases. The CDR3 is 15 amino acids. J lost 2 bases, V lost 4 bases, and 3 bases had no gene match. Per germline, CDR1 SGHVS and CDR2 FNYEAQ. CDR3 DNA sequence: TGTGCCAGCAGCTCGACAGGGGTCACTAATGAAAAACTGTTTTTT. It yields the protein CASSSTGVTNEKLFF.

The chain recombines TRBV4-1 with TRBJ1-4; TRBD1 matches at 7 bases. The V segment lost 2 bases and the J segment 4 bases; nucleotides outside the gene matches: 4. The CDR3 has 15 amino acids. In germline, CDR1 is MGHRA, CDR2 YSYEKL. The CDR3, as DNA: TGCGCCAGCAGCCAACAAGACAGGGATAATGAAAAACTGTTTTTT. Translating it yields CASSQQDRDNEKLFF.

This clone showed up just a few times. The chain joins TRBV7-2 to TRBJ2-7; TRBD2 aligns across 11 bases. The CDR3 is 14 amino acids. The V segment lost 8 bases and the J segment 8 bases; nucleotides outside the gene matches: 11. Germline CDR1 reads SGHTA; CDR2 reads FQGNSA. The CDR3, as DNA: TGTGCCAGCTCCCCGTCTAGCGGGAGGAACCAGCAGTACTTC. Amino acids: CASSPSSGRNQQYF.

The rearrangement links TRBV5-1 to TRBJ1-6; 11 positions agree with TRBD1. With 0 bases clipped from V and 8 bases from J, the junction kept 1 base outside the gene matches. The germline V gene encodes CDR1 SGHRS and CDR2 YFSETQ. This CDR3 has 15 amino acids. The CDR3 DNA reads TGCGCCAGCAGCTTGGGGACAGGGGGCGATTCACCCCTCCACTTT. Its translation is CASSLGTGGDSPLHF.

About this clone: In the same sample, other DNA sequences code for this CDR3. CDR3 sequence (DNA): TGTGCCAGCAGCGTCCTAGCGGGATACAATGAGCAGTTCTTC. As protein: CASSVLAGYNEQFF. The chain couples TRBV9 to TRBJ2-1, with TRBD2 matching over 9 bases. The ends lost 2 bases at V and 4 bases at J; junction bases unmatched: 1. The CDR3 has 14 residues. CDR1 is SGDLS and CDR2 is YYNGEE in the germline V gene.

The V call is TRBV28, the J call TRBJ1-4; D is uncertain. The ends were cut back, 3 bases at V and 0 bases at J, with 8 bases in the middle. This CDR3 contains 15 residues. The germline V gene has CDR1 MDHEN and CDR2 SYDVKM. CDR3 amino acids: CASSFDGATNEKLFF. CDR3 in DNA: TGTGCCAGCAGTTTTGACGGGGCAACTAATGAAAAACTGTTTTTT.

The genes are TRBV4-2 and TRBJ1-4, with a weak D call TRBD1 (5 bases). The germline V gene has CDR1 LGHNA and CDR2 YNFKEQ. This CDR3 comprises 15 residues. V lost 1 base and J 6 bases, leaving 12 bases between the germline ends. This chain's CDR3 is CASSQGGGWDEKLFF. The CDR3 nucleotides are TGTGCCAGCAGCCAAGGGGGGGGATGGGATGAAAAACTGTTTTTT.

This clone was counted a single time. V is TRBV24-1 and J is TRBJ2-3; D is ambiguous. This CDR3 contains 16 residues. The V gene's germline CDR1 is KGHDR and CDR2 SFDVKD. Trimming cost V 1 base and J 0 bases, with 10 bases left between them. The CDR3, as DNA: TGTGCCACCAGTGATTTCTTCGCCGAGAGCACAGATACGCAGTATTTT. It encodes CATSDFFAESTDTQYF.

This chain links TRBV5-5 with TRBJ2-4; no reliable D call. V was cut by 2 bases and J by 0 bases, with 15 bases left in between. The length of the CDR3 is 17 residues. The germline V gene encodes CDR1 SGHKS and CDR2 YYEKEE (reference sequence). Here the CDR3 DNA reads TGTGCCAGCAGCTTCTCCCCCCCCGGGTTAGCCAAAAACATTCAGTACTTC. The encoded protein is CASSFSPPGLAKNIQYF.

Points on this clone: Other nucleotide sequences in the sample specify the same CDR3. This rearrangement joins TRBV18 to TRBJ2-5; 8 bases are shared with TRBD2. The length of the CDR3 is 13 residues. V shed 3 bases, J shed 5 bases, and the junction held 2 bases outside the gene matches. Germline assignment: CDR1 KGHSH and CDR2 LQKENI. The DNA of the CDR3 is TGTGCCAGCTCACCGCCGGGAGGGGAGACCCAGTACTTC. It codes for CASSPPGGETQYF.

Concerning this clone itself: The sample has other DNA sequences that encode this CDR3 too. The chain links TRBV7-9 to TRBJ2-1; the D is unclear. CDR1 and CDR2 (germline): SEHNR, FQNEAQ (reference sequence). The CDR3 totals 14 residues. V lost 0 bases and J 3 bases, leaving 6 bases between the germline ends. CDR3: CASSLATGYNEQFF. The CDR3 nucleotides read TGTGCCAGCAGCTTAGCGACGGGCTACAATGAGCAGTTCTTC.

The rearrangement links TRBV2 to TRBJ1-5, with D perhaps matching TRBD1 (6 bases). V was clipped by 2 bases and J by 5 bases, with 10 bases between them. The CDR3 has 14 residues. Germline loops: CDR1 SNHLY, CDR2 FYNNEI. The CDR3 nucleotides are TGTGCCAGCAGTGAAAACAGGGTTGATCAGCCCCAGCATTTT. As protein: CASSENRVDQPQHF. Based on the CDR3 plus reference TRBV2 and TRBJ1-5, the full variable domain is EPEVTQTPSHQVTQMGQEVILRCVPISNHLYFYWYRQILGQKVEFLVSFYNNEISEKSEIFDDQFSVERPDGSNFTLKIRSTKLEDSAMYFCASSENRVDQPQHFGDGTRLSIL.

The CDR3 region is CASTTGIEQYF. The CDR3 DNA reads as TGTGCCAGCACGACAGGGATCGAGCAGTACTTC. This sequence joins TRBV2 and TRBJ2-7; 7 bases match TRBD1. There are 11 residues in the CDR3. V shed 7 bases, J shed 6 bases, and the junction held 3 bases outside the gene matches. CDR1 is SNHLY, CDR2 FYNNEI, per germline. Combining the CDR3 with reference TRBV2 and TRBJ2-7 gives the whole variable domain EPEVTQTPSHQVTQMGQEVILRCVPISNHLYFYWYRQILGQKVEFLVSFYNNEISEKSEIFDDQFSVERPDGSNFTLKIRSTKLEDSAMYFCASTTGIEQYFGPGTRLTVT.

Regarding this clone: A read error may produce the germline difference seen at one junction end. The gene calls are TRBV7-7 and TRBJ1-4, with a weak D call TRBD1 (5 bases). The CDR3 is 15 residues long. CDR1 and CDR2 from the germline V gene are SSHAT and FNYEAQ (reference sequence). The DNA for the CDR3 is TGTGCTAGCAGCTGGGGGGACGGCCCCGGGGAAAAACTGTTTTTT. Encoded protein: CASSWGDGPGEKLFF.

This clone turned up a few times. V usage is TRBV6-6 and J usage is TRBJ1-1; TRBD1 agrees at 7 bases. The CDR3 contains 16 residues. In germline, CDR1 is MNHNY, CDR2 SVGAGI (reference sequence). V was clipped by 2 bases and J by 5 bases; unmatched bases: 11. The CDR3 region has the DNA TGTGCCAGCAGTTACCCCCAGGGGGGTGTAAGGACTGAAGCTTTCTTT. It encodes CASSYPQGGVRTEAFF.

V usage is TRBV6-1 and J usage is TRBJ1-6, with 8 bases that match TRBD1. The CDR3 contains 14 residues. After removal of 3 bases from V and 8 bases from J, the junction contained 3 bases not matched to a gene. CDR1 and CDR2 (germline): MNHNS, SASEGT. The CDR3 sequence is CASSETGAYSPLHF. Written as DNA, the CDR3 is TGTGCCAGCAGTGAGACAGGGGCTTATTCACCCCTCCACTTT.

The genes are TRBV29-1 and TRBJ1-2, with D maybe TRBD1 (6 bases). The CDR3 runs 12 residues. Germline CDR1 is SQVTM and CDR2 is ANQGSEA. The V end lost 6 bases, the J end lost 7 bases, and 15 bases lay between the germline ends. The CDR3 is CSVPLTGSGYTF. In DNA, the CDR3 is TGCAGCGTGCCCTTAACAGGGTCTGGCTACACCTTC.

This rearrangement joins TRBV28 to TRBJ1-6; no clear D gene. Trimming pared 1 base from V and 11 bases from J, leaving 6 bases between. CDR1 and CDR2 from the germline V gene are MDHEN and SYDVKM. The CDR3 covers 12 residues. The DNA for the CDR3 is TGTGCCAGCAGTTTATCGAGGACACCCCTCCACTTT. Its translation is CASSLSRTPLHF.